The T cell receptor (beta chain) under discussion was sequenced for a study of control samples from healthy donors and cancer patients. TCRdb's table, derived via immunoSEQ multiplex PCR, lists solely in-frame clones and lacks some. The sample has some 120,000 clones, around 87% seen once. Germline CDR1 is MNHNY and CDR2 is SVGAGI (reference sequence). The CDR3 loop spans 13 amino acids. Trimming pared 8 bases from V and 0 bases from J, leaving 8 bases between. Input material: blood. J is TRBJ2-1 and V is TRBV6-6; D remains unclear. The receptor comes from a man aged 25-45 years in good health. CDR3 sequence reads: CASRPSSYNEQFF. The CDR3, as DNA: TGTGCCAGCCGACCTAGCTCCTACAATGAGCAGTTCTTC.